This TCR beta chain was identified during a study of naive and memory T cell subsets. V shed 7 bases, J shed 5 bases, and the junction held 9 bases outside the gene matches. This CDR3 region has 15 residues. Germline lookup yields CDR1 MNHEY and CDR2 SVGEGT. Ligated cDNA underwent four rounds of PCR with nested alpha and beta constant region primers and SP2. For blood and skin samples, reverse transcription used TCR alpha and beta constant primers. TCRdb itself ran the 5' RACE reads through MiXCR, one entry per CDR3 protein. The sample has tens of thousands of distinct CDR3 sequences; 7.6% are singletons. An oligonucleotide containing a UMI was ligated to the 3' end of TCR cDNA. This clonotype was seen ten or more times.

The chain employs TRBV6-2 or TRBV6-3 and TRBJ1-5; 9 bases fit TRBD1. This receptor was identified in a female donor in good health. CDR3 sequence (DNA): TGTGCCAGCACCACGGACAGGGGAGACTATCAGCCCCAGCATTTT. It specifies CASTTDRGDYQPQHF.